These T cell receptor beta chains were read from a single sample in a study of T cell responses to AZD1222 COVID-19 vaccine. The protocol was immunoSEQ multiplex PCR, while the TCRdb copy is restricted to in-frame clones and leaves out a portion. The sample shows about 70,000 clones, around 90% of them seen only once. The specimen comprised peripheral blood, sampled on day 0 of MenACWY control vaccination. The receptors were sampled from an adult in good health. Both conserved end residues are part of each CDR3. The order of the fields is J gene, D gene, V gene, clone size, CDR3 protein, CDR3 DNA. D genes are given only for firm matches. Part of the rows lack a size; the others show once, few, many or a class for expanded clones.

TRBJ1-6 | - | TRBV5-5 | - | CASSQPGPRLGSPLHF | TGTGCCAGCAGCCAGCCAGGACCTCGATTAGGGTCACCCCTCCACTTT
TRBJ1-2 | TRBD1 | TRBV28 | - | CASSLQGVGYTF | TGTGCCAGCAGCCTACAGGGGGTGGGGTACACCTTC
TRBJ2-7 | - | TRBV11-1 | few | CASSLAWGREEQYF | TGTGCCAGCAGCTTAGCGTGGGGGCGAGAGGAGCAGTACTTC
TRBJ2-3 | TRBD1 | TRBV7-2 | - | CASSSQGAWAADTQYF | TGTGCCAGCAGCTCCCAGGGGGCCTGGGCAGCAGATACGCAGTATTTT
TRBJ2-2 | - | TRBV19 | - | CASSPWGGNGELFF | TGTGCCAGTAGTCCCTGGGGCGGGAACGGGGAGCTGTTTTTT
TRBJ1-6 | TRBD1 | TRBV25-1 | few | CASSEWTGNNSPLHF | TGTGCCAGCAGTGAATGGACAGGGAATAATTCACCCCTCCACTTT
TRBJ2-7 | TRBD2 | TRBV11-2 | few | CASSLARGGQYEQYF | TGTGCCAGCAGCTTAGCCCGGGGGGGCCAATACGAGCAGTACTTC
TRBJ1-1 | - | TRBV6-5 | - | CASSRGGNTEAFF | TGTGCCAGCAGTCGCGGGGGGAACACTGAAGCTTTCTTT
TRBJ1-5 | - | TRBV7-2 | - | CASSATGLGQPQHF | TGTGCCAGCAGCGCCACAGGGTTAGGCCAGCCCCAGCATTTT
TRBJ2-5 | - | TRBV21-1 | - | CASSSTGTSRETQYF | TGTGCCAGCAGCTCAACCGGGACTAGCAGGGAGACCCAGTACTTC
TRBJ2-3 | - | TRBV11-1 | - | CASSSMPRGTDTQYF | TGTGCCAGCAGCTCTATGCCTAGAGGTACAGATACGCAGTATTTT
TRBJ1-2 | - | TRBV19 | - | CASHSSLAGSYGYTF | TGTGCCAGCCATTCGAGTCTAGCAGGGAGCTATGGCTACACCTTC
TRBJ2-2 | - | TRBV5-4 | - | CASRPNEATNTGELFF | TGTGCCAGCCGCCCTAATGAGGCCACGAACACCGGGGAGCTGTTTTTT
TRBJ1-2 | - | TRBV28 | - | CASKDGRSHHRGYTF | TGTGCCAGCAAAGATGGTAGGTCCCATCATCGAGGCTACACCTTC
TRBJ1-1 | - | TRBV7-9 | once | CASSLAYNTEAFF | TGTGCCAGCAGCTTAGCGTACAACACTGAAGCTTTCTTT
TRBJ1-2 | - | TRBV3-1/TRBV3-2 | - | CASSQTTDYGYTF | TGTGCCAGCAGCCAAACGACAGACTATGGCTACACCTTC
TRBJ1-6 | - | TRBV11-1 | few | CASSLRQGGGSPLHF | TGTGCCAGCAGCTTAAGGCAGGGAGGCGGTTCACCCCTCCACTTT
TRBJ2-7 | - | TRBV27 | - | CASTPGGQGVYEQYF | TGTGCCAGCACCCCTGGGGGGCAGGGCGTGTACGAGCAGTACTTC
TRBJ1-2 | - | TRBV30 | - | CAWRPGHYYGYTF | TGTGCCTGGAGGCCCGGGCATTACTATGGCTACACCTTC
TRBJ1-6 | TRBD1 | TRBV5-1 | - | CASSLAPQGGNSPLHF | TGCGCCAGCAGCTTGGCCCCCCAGGGGGGGAATTCACCCCTCCACTTT
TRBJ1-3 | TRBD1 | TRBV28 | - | CASSHLTGKGNTIYF | TGTGCCAGCAGCCACTTGACAGGGAAAGGAAACACCATATATTTT
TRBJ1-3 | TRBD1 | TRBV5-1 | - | CASSLAGQGAISGNTIYF | TGCGCCAGCAGCTTGGCCGGGCAGGGGGCTATCTCTGGAAACACCATATATTTT
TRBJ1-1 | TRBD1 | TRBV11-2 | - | CASSRIGQGAPLRETEAFF | TGTGCCAGCAGCCGAATTGGACAGGGGGCGCCCCTTCGAGAAACTGAAGCTTTCTTT
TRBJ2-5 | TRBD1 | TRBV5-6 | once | CASSDSGGQARTFQETQYF | TGTGCCAGCAGCGACTCCGGGGGACAGGCCCGAACTTTTCAAGAGACCCAGTACTTC
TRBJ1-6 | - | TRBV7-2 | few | CASSLAWTDSPLHF | TGTGCCAGCAGCTTAGCGTGGACCGATTCACCCCTCCACTTT
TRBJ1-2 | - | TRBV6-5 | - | CASTPWKTDYYGYTF | TGTGCCAGCACCCCCTGGAAGACAGACTACTATGGCTACACCTTC
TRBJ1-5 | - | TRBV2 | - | CASSETGGSNQPQHF | TGTGCCAGCAGTGAAACGGGGGGGAGCAATCAGCCCCAGCATTTT
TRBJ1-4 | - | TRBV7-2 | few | CATGRALNEKLFF | TGTGCCACAGGACGGGCGCTCAATGAAAAACTGTTTTTT
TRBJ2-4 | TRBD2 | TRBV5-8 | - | CASSLGLAGGRDIQYF | TGTGCCAGCAGCTTGGGGCTAGCGGGGGGCCGGGACATTCAGTACTTC
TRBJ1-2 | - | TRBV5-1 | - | CASSSIAGDYGYTF | TGCGCCAGCAGCTCTATCGCAGGGGACTATGGCTACACCTTC
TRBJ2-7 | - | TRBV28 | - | CASSQGAQFLGEQYF | TGTGCCAGCAGTCAAGGTGCACAGTTCCTAGGGGAGCAGTACTTC
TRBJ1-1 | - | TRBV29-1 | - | CSAATVNTEAFF | TGCAGCGCTGCGACAGTGAACACTGAAGCTTTCTTT
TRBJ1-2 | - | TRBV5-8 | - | CASSLEFRRQYGYTF | TGTGCCAGCAGCTTGGAATTTCGTCGCCAGTATGGCTACACCTTC
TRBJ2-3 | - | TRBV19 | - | CASSRLATDTQYF | TGTGCCAGTAGTCGGCTCGCCACAGATACGCAGTATTTT
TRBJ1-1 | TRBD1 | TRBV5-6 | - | CASSFGVGQDTEAFF | TGTGCCAGCAGCTTCGGGGTCGGACAGGACACTGAAGCTTTCTTT
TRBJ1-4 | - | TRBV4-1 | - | CASSLGQRLNEKLFF | TGCGCCAGCAGCCTTGGACAGCGACTAAATGAAAAACTGTTTTTT
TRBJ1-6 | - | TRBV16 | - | CASSQGYNSPLHF | TGTGCCAGCAGCCAAGGCTATAATTCACCCCTCCACTTT
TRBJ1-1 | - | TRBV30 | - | CAWSVLGWAGRMNTEAFF | TGTGCCTGGAGTGTATTGGGCTGGGCAGGGAGAATGAACACTGAAGCTTTCTTT
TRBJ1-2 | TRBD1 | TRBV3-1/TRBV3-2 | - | CASRGTGSSYGYTF | TGTGCCAGCAGGGGGACAGGGAGCAGCTATGGCTACACCTTC
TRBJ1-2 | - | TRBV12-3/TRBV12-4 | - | CASSPHQDYGYTF | TGTGCCAGCAGTCCTCATCAGGACTATGGCTACACCTTC
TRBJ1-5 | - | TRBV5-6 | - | CASSLSPREDQPQHF | TGTGCCAGCAGCTTGTCTCCCAGGGAGGATCAGCCCCAGCATTTT
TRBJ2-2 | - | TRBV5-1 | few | CASSLGSPQSTGELFF | TGCGCCAGCAGCTTGGGGTCTCCGCAATCCACCGGGGAGCTGTTTTTT
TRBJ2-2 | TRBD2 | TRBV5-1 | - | CASSLAGNTGELFF | TGCGCCAGCAGCCTAGCGGGGAACACCGGGGAGCTGTTTTTT
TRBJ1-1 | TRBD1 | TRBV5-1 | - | CASSVTTGGSEAFF | TGCGCCAGCAGCGTAACAACAGGGGGCTCTGAAGCTTTCTTT
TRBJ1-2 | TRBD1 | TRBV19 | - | CASSLDRGPFNYGYTF | TGTGCCAGTAGCCTGGACAGGGGACCCTTTAACTATGGCTACACCTTC
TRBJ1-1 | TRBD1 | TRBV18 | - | CASSPAGQINTEAFF | TGTGCCAGCTCACCAGCGGGACAGATTAACACTGAAGCTTTCTTT
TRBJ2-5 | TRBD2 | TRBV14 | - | CASSQWGGETQYF | TGTGCCAGCAGCCAATGGGGGGGAGAGACCCAGTACTTC
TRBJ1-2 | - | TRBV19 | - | CASGISRGEANYGYTF | TGTGCCAGTGGGATCTCTCGGGGAGAAGCTAACTATGGCTACACCTTC
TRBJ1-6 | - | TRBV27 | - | CASSLSGTLTVVPLHF | TGTGCCAGCAGTTTGTCCGGGACCCTGACTGTTGTGCCCCTCCACTTT
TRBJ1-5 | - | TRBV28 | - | CASRDNQPQHF | TGTGCCAGCAGAGATAATCAGCCCCAGCATTTT
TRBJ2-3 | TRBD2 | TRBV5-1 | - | CASSPGTSNTDTQYF | TGCGCCAGCAGCCCTGGGACTAGCAATACAGATACGCAGTATTTT
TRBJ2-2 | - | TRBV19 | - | CASSATLNTGELFF | TGTGCCAGTAGTGCGACACTGAACACCGGGGAGCTGTTTTTT
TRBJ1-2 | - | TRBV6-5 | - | CASSYQSGLEGYTF | TGTGCCAGCAGTTACCAGTCGGGCCTCGAAGGCTACACCTTC
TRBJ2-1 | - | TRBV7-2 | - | CASSLERASYNEQFF | TGTGCCAGCAGCTTAGAGCGGGCTTCCTACAATGAGCAGTTCTTC
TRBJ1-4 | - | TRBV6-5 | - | CASSYSRPTNEKLFF | TGTGCCAGCAGTTACAGCAGACCAACTAATGAAAAACTGTTTTTT
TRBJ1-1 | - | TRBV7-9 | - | CASRRPGPRVEAFF | TGTGCCAGCAGGAGACCGGGACCTAGGGTAGAAGCTTTCTTT
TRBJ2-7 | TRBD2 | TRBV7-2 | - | CASSRSGGSSYEQYF | TGTGCCAGCAGCCGTAGCGGGGGGAGCTCCTACGAGCAGTACTTC
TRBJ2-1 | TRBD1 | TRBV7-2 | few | CASSLRPGGDNEQFF | TGTGCCAGCAGCTTACGACCAGGGGGTGACAATGAGCAGTTCTTC
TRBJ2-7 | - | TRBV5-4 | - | CASSLVGDLSYEQYF | TGTGCCAGCAGCTTGGTAGGGGACCTTTCCTACGAGCAGTACTTC